The rows below give T cell receptor beta chains drawn from one sample of a study of T cell changes during pregnancy in multiple sclerosis. TCRdb keeps only in-frame clones here, not all; method: immunoSEQ multiplex PCR. The top ten clones hold roughly 8.5% of a sample with around 50,000 clones, around 87% of them seen once. Sequenced material: CD8+ T cells from peripheral blood mononuclear cells, taken in the second trimester of pregnancy. The receptor source for this set is a female donor with multiple sclerosis, enrolled in a pregnancy study. Both conserved end residues are part of each CDR3. D genes are given only for firm matches. The size of a clone is reported for some rows only, either as once, few or many, or as a class for expanded clones.

d_call	v_call	clone_size	j_call	cdr3_aa
TRBD1	TRBV27	-	TRBJ2-1	CASSSPGTGTLNEQFF
TRBD1	TRBV5-6	few	TRBJ1-2	CASSLGTGHYGYTF
-	TRBV7-2	few	TRBJ1-6	CASSLVGSSYNSPLHF
-	TRBV6-1	-	TRBJ2-7	CASSEAEVDSFYEQYF
-	TRBV5-5	-	TRBJ1-5	CASSLAGDSNQPQHF
-	TRBV29-1	-	TRBJ1-3	CSVEVAKRYSGNTIYF
TRBD2	TRBV6-5	once	TRBJ2-7	CASSIGLALEQYF
-	TRBV6-1	-	TRBJ2-1	CASSERFF
-	TRBV6-5	-	TRBJ2-5	CASTPLGLLQETQYF
-	TRBV7-9	-	TRBJ1-2	CASSLRGGYTF
TRBD1	TRBV5-1	-	TRBJ2-5	CASSFADREVETQYF
-	TRBV13	-	TRBJ1-1	CASSPIRENTEAFF
-	TRBV7-9	-	TRBJ1-3	CASSTSRGGSGNTIYF
TRBD2	TRBV19	-	TRBJ2-1	CAPLRLAGGRGTYNEQFF
-	TRBV7-8	-	TRBJ1-5	CASSLVPRSNQPQHF
TRBD1	TRBV25-1	-	TRBJ2-6	CASSEFGQVSGANVLTF
-	TRBV30	-	TRBJ1-6	CAWTPGTENSPLHF
-	TRBV2	-	TRBJ1-2	CASSEAERLYGYTF